A selection of T cell receptor beta chains follows, all from one sample in a study of tumor-infiltrating lymphocytes in primary liver carcinoma. One entry per CDR3 protein results from TCRdb running MiXCR on the multiplex PCR reads. Seen here are just under 95,000 distinct CDR3 sequences, approximately 68% observed once, and the top ten hold about 27%. Input material: tumor-adjacent normal liver tissue. These receptors all stem from a man aged 40-55 years with primary liver carcinoma and hepatitis B virus infection. Each CDR3 is given with its conserved first and last residue. A D gene is named only where the DNA matches it firmly. Only part of the rows carry a size: once, few, many, or a class if the clone is expanded.

>TRBJ2-6|.|few|TRBV28
CASSFSVSGANVLTF
TGTGCCAGCAGTTTTTCCGTCTCTGGGGCCAACGTCCTGACTTTC
>TRBJ2-5|.|.|TRBV7-6
CASSLGLVQETQYF
TGTGCCAGCAGCTTAGGGCTCGTCCAAGAGACCCAGTACTTC
>TRBJ2-7|.|.|TRBV4-1
CASSQGGIAYEQYF
TGCGCCAGCAGCCAGGGCGGGATCGCCTATGAGCAGTACTTC
>TRBJ2-4|.|.|TRBV11-1
CASSLAADENFQYF
TGTGCCAGTAGCTTAGCGGCGGATGAAAACTTTCAGTACTTC
>TRBJ2-2|.|many|TRBV4-1
CASSPSTAAGELFF
TGCGCCAGCAGCCCCTCCACCGCGGCCGGGGAGCTGTTTTTT
>TRBJ2-1|.|.|TRBV6-1
CASSERWRLDNEQFF
TGTGCCAGCAGTGAGCGATGGAGGTTGGACAATGAGCAGTTCTTC
>TRBJ2-3|TRBD2|.|TRBV6-5
CASSHDGRTDTQYF
TGTGCCAGTAGTCACGACGGGAGGACAGATACGCAGTATTTT
>TRBJ1-1|TRBD1|many|TRBV5-1
CASSPGQANTEAFF
TGCGCCAGCAGCCCGGGACAGGCGAACACTGAAGCTTTCTTT
>TRBJ1-3|.|few|TRBV28
CASSEPRSVLYGNTIYF
TGTGCCAGCAGTGAACCGCGAAGTGTTCTTTATGGAAACACCATATATTTT
>TRBJ2-7|.|.|TRBV11-2
CASSTWTGREHYF
TGTGCCAGCAGCACCTGGACAGGGCGGGAGCACTACTTC
>TRBJ2-1|TRBD2|.|TRBV11-2
CASSSSAGPTGNEQLF
TGTGCCAGTAGCTCCTCAGCGGGACCCACGGGCAATGAGCAGCTCTTC